Detailed here is one T cell receptor beta chain. The count of this clone is one. The antigen this receptor binds is unknown. No much larger clone is present one base from it, and per-base qualities are unavailable. Germline trimming: 9 bases from V, 3 bases from J; junction bases outside gene matches: 7. The CDR3, cysteine through phenylalanine, is 14 amino acids long. The sequence is cut down to CDR3 DNA, 42 bases in frame from base 1. The germline V gene gives CDR1 as LGHNT and CDR2 as FRNRAP. This sample stems from a study of cytomegalovirus exposure and HLA in healthy donors (dated by TCRdb to 2016 to 2017). Broadly, across the study: A later analysis indicated that the 95 to 150 validation repertoires were generated on the platform also employed for the roughly 720 repertoires of the first cohort. In addition to the first cohort of hundreds of subjects, a separate validation cohort of approximately 130 different subjects was used. The study was designed to test whether signatures of past pathogen exposure could be identified by cataloging public T cell receptors. The study combined high-throughput TCR immunosequencing, statistical association of individual TCRs with disease status, and machine learning to predict cytomegalovirus infection status. The paper as a whole reports these results and caveats: In the study, around 150 TCR beta chains were listed as associated with cytomegalovirus. Across donors, most TCR sequences were observed very rarely, whereas some public TCRs were present in many individuals. In a later analysis, TCRs clustered in the first cohort were found to also tend to co-occur in the roughly 120 validation repertoires, with over 90% of cluster scores above 0. The classifier was reported to diagnose cytomegalovirus status with high specificity and sensitivity in both the original cohort and the validation cohort. In vitro tests confirmed that a few of the cytomegalovirus-associated TCR beta chains recognize cytomegalovirus antigens. A later analysis lacked HLA typing for the validation cohort, so it scored co-occurrence in that cohort across all 110 or so repertoires. The authors suggested that the approach could potentially be extended to other disease states and immunological phenotypes.

Preparation of the library involved the immunoSEQ multiplex PCR assay. For the original study's pipeline: A statistical classification framework was built for diagnosing cytomegalovirus status from the catalog of TCR beta chain sequences. Drawn from immuneACCESS, this table holds only the in-frame rearrangements with V and J called that TCRdb kept. Clones are partly lost; checked studies trace under half to an unresolved V gene and leave the rest unexplained. The D gene and trimming were derived from the DNA, and the V and J assignments and clone size from that table. The sample has 200,000 or so clones on record, around 88% of them singletons. The ten largest clones represent around 3% of the sample. The donors were included in the validation cohort of roughly 130 subjects, a group kept apart from the approximately 700-subject first cohort.

The receptor was derived from a woman younger than 30 in good health and CMV-seronegative. Sequencing was performed on PBMCs. The V and J genes are TRBV12-5 and TRBJ2-3, and 9 junctional nucleotides match TRBD1. The CDR3 protein: CASPGTGLTDTQYF. The DNA sequence is as follows: TGTGCTAGCCCTGGGACAGGGTTAACAGATACGCAGTATTTT.